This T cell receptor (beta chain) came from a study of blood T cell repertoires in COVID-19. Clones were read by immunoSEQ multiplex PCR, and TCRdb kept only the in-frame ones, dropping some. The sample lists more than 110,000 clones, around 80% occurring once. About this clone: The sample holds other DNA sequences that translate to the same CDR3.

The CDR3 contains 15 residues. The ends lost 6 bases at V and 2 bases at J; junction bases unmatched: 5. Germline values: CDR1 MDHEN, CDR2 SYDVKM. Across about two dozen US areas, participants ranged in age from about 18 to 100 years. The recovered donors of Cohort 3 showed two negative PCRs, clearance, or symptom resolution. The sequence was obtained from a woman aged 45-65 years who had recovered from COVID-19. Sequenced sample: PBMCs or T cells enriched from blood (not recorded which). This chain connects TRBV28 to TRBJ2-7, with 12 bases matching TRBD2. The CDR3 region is CASSLASGGAYEQYF. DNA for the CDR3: TGTGCCAGCAGCTTGGCTAGCGGGGGGGCCTACGAGCAGTACTTC.